This TCR beta chain was recovered during a study of Ad26.COV2.S vaccination and SARS-CoV-2 variants. Treatment here: roughly 19 received Ad26.COV2.S at low or high dose, single or two shots; five or six received placebo; per-sample allocation not given. Specimens were obtained on day 63 following the first vaccine or placebo injection. Method: immunoSEQ multiplex PCR; TCRdb's copy keeps in-frame clones and lacks some. The sample records around 450,000 clones, about 92% being singletons. Germline V gives CDR1 LNHDA, CDR2 SQIVND (reference sequence). V was trimmed by 6 bases and J by 0 bases, leaving 15 bases between them. CDR3 length: 16 residues.

The sample consisted of peripheral blood, taken in a trial of Ad26.COV2.S vaccine versus placebo. The TCR comes from a person aged 18 to 65 who received the Ad26.COV2.S COVID-19 vaccine or a placebo. This chain joins TRBV19 and TRBJ1-5, with a weak D call TRBD1 (6 bases). CDR3 sequence: CASSQARGLSNQPQHF. CDR3 DNA sequence: TGTGCCAGTAGCCAAGCGCGGGGGCTTAGCAATCAGCCCCAGCATTTT.